This is a list of T cell receptor beta chains from one sample in a study of blood T cell repertoires in COVID-19. Using immunoSEQ multiplex PCR, the repertoire was profiled, and TCRdb retains in-frame clones only, with some absent. The sample lists about 400,000 clones, around 88% seen once, with roughly 4% in the top ten. The specimen sequenced was peripheral blood. The receptor set was obtained from a woman aged 25-40 years with acute or convalescent COVID-19. CDR3s include the opening cysteine and the closing phenylalanine or tryptophan. The D gene is left open where the match is weak. Size tells how often a clone was seen (once, few, many) or the class of an expanded clone, and some rows leave it out.

D gene: -; clone size: -; J gene: TRBJ2-7; V gene: TRBV5-5; CDR3 protein: CASSTPTGEQYF; CDR3 DNA: TGTGCCAGCAGCACCCCGACTGGTGAGCAGTACTTC
D gene: TRBD1; clone size: -; J gene: TRBJ1-1; V gene: TRBV13; CDR3 protein: CASRPQDRVDTEAFF; CDR3 DNA: TGTGCCAGCAGGCCCCAGGACAGGGTCGACACTGAAGCTTTCTTT
D gene: -; clone size: -; J gene: TRBJ1-1; V gene: TRBV18; CDR3 protein: CASSPRQEGTEAFF; CDR3 DNA: TGTGCCAGCTCACCAAGACAGGAAGGCACTGAAGCTTTCTTT
D gene: -; clone size: many; J gene: TRBJ1-4; V gene: TRBV30; CDR3 protein: CAWSVMRTNEKLFF; CDR3 DNA: TGTGCCTGGAGTGTAATGAGAACTAATGAAAAACTGTTTTTT
D gene: -; clone size: -; J gene: TRBJ2-1; V gene: TRBV3-1/TRBV3-2; CDR3 protein: CASSQLRGYHEQFF; CDR3 DNA: TGTGCCAGCAGCCAACTAAGGGGGTACCATGAGCAGTTCTTC
D gene: -; clone size: -; J gene: TRBJ2-6; V gene: TRBV7-6; CDR3 protein: CASSFGQSPSGANVLTF; CDR3 DNA: TGTGCCAGCAGCTTTGGACAGTCCCCCTCTGGGGCCAACGTCCTGACTTTC
D gene: TRBD1; clone size: -; J gene: TRBJ2-6; V gene: TRBV2; CDR3 protein: CASIGQGITSGANVLTF; CDR3 DNA: TGTGCCAGCATCGGACAGGGTATAACCTCTGGGGCCAACGTCCTGACTTTC
D gene: -; clone size: -; J gene: TRBJ2-7; V gene: TRBV18; CDR3 protein: CASSPQGQAYEQYF; CDR3 DNA: TGTGCCAGCTCACCCCAGGGACAAGCCTACGAGCAGTACTTC
D gene: TRBD2; clone size: -; J gene: TRBJ2-5; V gene: TRBV5-6; CDR3 protein: CASSLSWASGDQETQYF; CDR3 DNA: TGTGCCAGCAGCCTTTCTTGGGCTAGCGGGGACCAAGAGACCCAGTACTTC
D gene: -; clone size: once; J gene: TRBJ2-2; V gene: TRBV3-1/TRBV3-2; CDR3 protein: CASSQPLVLNTGELFF; CDR3 DNA: TGTGCCAGCAGCCAACCCCTCGTTCTAAACACCGGGGAGCTGTTTTTT
D gene: -; clone size: -; J gene: TRBJ1-5; V gene: TRBV6-6; CDR3 protein: CASSYRPDYSNQPQHF; CDR3 DNA: TGTGCCAGCAGTTACCGTCCAGACTATAGCAATCAGCCCCAGCATTTT
D gene: -; clone size: -; J gene: TRBJ1-5; V gene: TRBV28; CDR3 protein: CASRTRSNQPQHF; CDR3 DNA: TGTGCCAGCAGAACTCGGAGCAATCAGCCCCAGCATTTT
D gene: TRBD2; clone size: -; J gene: TRBJ2-1; V gene: TRBV7-2; CDR3 protein: CASSLAAGAYNEQFF; CDR3 DNA: TGTGCCAGCAGCTTAGCGGCGGGAGCCTACAATGAGCAGTTCTTC
D gene: -; clone size: -; J gene: TRBJ1-2; V gene: TRBV7-9; CDR3 protein: CASSQIWTNGYTF; CDR3 DNA: TGTGCCAGCAGCCAGATATGGACAAATGGCTACACCTTC
D gene: -; clone size: -; J gene: TRBJ2-5; V gene: TRBV24-1; CDR3 protein: CATSDRDPRGTQYF; CDR3 DNA: TGTGCCACCAGTGACCGCGATCCACGGGGGACCCAGTACTTC
D gene: TRBD1; clone size: -; J gene: TRBJ1-6; V gene: TRBV28; CDR3 protein: CASRSGGSYNSPLHF; CDR3 DNA: TGTGCCAGCAGATCAGGGGGCTCCTATAATTCACCCCTCCACTTT
D gene: -; clone size: -; J gene: TRBJ1-1; V gene: TRBV7-9; CDR3 protein: CASRKQGLNTEAFF; CDR3 DNA: TGTGCCAGCAGAAAACAGGGATTGAACACTGAAGCTTTCTTT
D gene: -; clone size: -; J gene: TRBJ2-1; V gene: TRBV4-1; CDR3 protein: CASSQGPGTRAPDEQFF; CDR3 DNA: TGCGCCAGCAGCCAGGGCCCCGGGACTCGAGCTCCGGATGAGCAGTTCTTC
D gene: -; clone size: -; J gene: TRBJ1-2; V gene: TRBV28; CDR3 protein: CASNTRGGRDGYTF; CDR3 DNA: TGTGCCAGCAATACCCGAGGGGGGAGGGATGGCTACACCTTC
D gene: -; clone size: -; J gene: TRBJ2-7; V gene: TRBV6-5; CDR3 protein: CASVAAYEQYF; CDR3 DNA: TGTGCCAGCGTGGCGGCCTACGAGCAGTACTTC
D gene: TRBD1; clone size: -; J gene: TRBJ2-2; V gene: TRBV7-9; CDR3 protein: CASSLVEGGNTGELFF; CDR3 DNA: TGTGCCAGCAGCTTAGTGGAAGGGGGCAACACCGGGGAGCTGTTTTTT
D gene: TRBD2; clone size: -; J gene: TRBJ2-1; V gene: TRBV11-3; CDR3 protein: CASSLSLIGGTSGGNEQFF; CDR3 DNA: TGTGCCAGCAGCTTATCGCTCATCGGAGGGACTAGCGGGGGCAATGAGCAGTTCTTC
D gene: -; clone size: -; J gene: TRBJ2-1; V gene: TRBV5-1; CDR3 protein: CASSSQGSYSYNEQFF; CDR3 DNA: TGCGCCAGCAGTTCTCAGGGTTCCTACTCCTACAATGAGCAGTTCTTC
D gene: TRBD2; clone size: -; J gene: TRBJ2-5; V gene: TRBV30; CDR3 protein: CAWSVHRTSGSRGETQYF; CDR3 DNA: TGTGCCTGGAGTGTACATCGGACTAGCGGTTCCCGGGGGGAGACCCAGTACTTC
D gene: TRBD2; clone size: -; J gene: TRBJ2-7; V gene: TRBV6-5; CDR3 protein: CASSRTSGNSYEQYF; CDR3 DNA: TGTGCCAGCAGTAGGACTAGCGGGAACTCCTACGAGCAGTACTTC
D gene: -; clone size: -; J gene: TRBJ1-1; V gene: TRBV5-6; CDR3 protein: CASSPQERSAEAFF; CDR3 DNA: TGTGCCAGCAGCCCACAGGAACGCTCGGCTGAAGCTTTCTTT
D gene: -; clone size: -; J gene: TRBJ2-6; V gene: TRBV11-2; CDR3 protein: CASSLSVSGANVLTF; CDR3 DNA: TGTGCCAGCAGCTTGTCAGTGTCTGGGGCCAACGTCCTGACTTTC
D gene: TRBD1; clone size: -; J gene: TRBJ2-7; V gene: TRBV11-2; CDR3 protein: CASSLGTDYEQYF; CDR3 DNA: TGTGCCAGCAGCCTCGGGACAGACTACGAGCAGTACTTC
D gene: TRBD1; clone size: -; J gene: TRBJ2-7; V gene: TRBV4-2; CDR3 protein: CASSQQEGQGAYEQYF; CDR3 DNA: TGTGCCAGCAGCCAACAGGAGGGACAGGGCGCCTACGAGCAGTACTTC
D gene: TRBD1; clone size: -; J gene: TRBJ1-5; V gene: TRBV28; CDR3 protein: CASSPQGQPGQPQHF; CDR3 DNA: TGTGCCAGCAGTCCACAGGGGCAACCAGGACAGCCCCAGCATTTT
D gene: TRBD1; clone size: -; J gene: TRBJ1-2; V gene: TRBV4-1; CDR3 protein: CASSQDRDRGANYGYTF; CDR3 DNA: TGCGCCAGCAGCCAGGACCGGGACAGGGGCGCTAACTATGGCTACACCTTC
D gene: -; clone size: -; J gene: TRBJ1-2; V gene: TRBV19; CDR3 protein: CASSPNRVLDGYTF; CDR3 DNA: TGTGCCAGTAGTCCAAACAGGGTGTTGGATGGCTACACCTTC
D gene: -; clone size: -; J gene: TRBJ2-5; V gene: TRBV7-6; CDR3 protein: CASSSPFMAGVRETQYF; CDR3 DNA: TGTGCCAGCAGCTCCCCATTTATGGCAGGGGTACGGGAGACCCAGTACTTC
D gene: -; clone size: -; J gene: TRBJ1-2; V gene: TRBV28; CDR3 protein: CASSPSEGRRRGYTF; CDR3 DNA: TGTGCCAGCAGTCCCTCCGAGGGCCGCAGGAGGGGCTACACCTTC
D gene: TRBD1; clone size: -; J gene: TRBJ1-4; V gene: TRBV28; CDR3 protein: CASSSGTVPEKLFF; CDR3 DNA: TGTGCCAGCAGTTCGGGGACAGTACCTGAAAAACTGTTTTTT
D gene: -; clone size: -; J gene: TRBJ1-1; V gene: TRBV4-1; CDR3 protein: CASSQVAGLNTEAFF; CDR3 DNA: TGCGCCAGCAGCCAAGTGGCAGGTTTGAACACTGAAGCTTTCTTT
D gene: TRBD1; clone size: -; J gene: TRBJ2-7; V gene: TRBV19; CDR3 protein: CASSRDRGREWKYF; CDR3 DNA: TGTGCCAGTAGCCGGGACAGGGGCAGGGAATGGAAGTACTTC
D gene: -; clone size: -; J gene: TRBJ1-2; V gene: TRBV5-6; CDR3 protein: CASSPTGLGYGYTF; CDR3 DNA: TGTGCCAGCAGCCCTACAGGGTTGGGTTATGGCTACACCTTC
D gene: TRBD2; clone size: -; J gene: TRBJ2-3; V gene: TRBV2; CDR3 protein: CASSDNGRGTDTQYF; CDR3 DNA: TGTGCCAGCAGTGATAATGGGAGGGGCACAGATACGCAGTATTTT
D gene: TRBD2; clone size: -; J gene: TRBJ2-3; V gene: TRBV24-1; CDR3 protein: CATSDSQAGGPDTQYF; CDR3 DNA: TGTGCCACCAGTGATTCCCAAGCGGGGGGGCCCGATACGCAGTATTTT
D gene: -; clone size: -; J gene: TRBJ2-1; V gene: TRBV7-9; CDR3 protein: CASSLGGRVYNEQFF; CDR3 DNA: TGTGCCAGCAGCTTAGGCGGGCGGGTCTACAATGAGCAGTTCTTC
D gene: TRBD2; clone size: once; J gene: TRBJ2-2; V gene: TRBV5-1; CDR3 protein: CASSLRAGGYTGELFF; CDR3 DNA: TGCGCCAGCAGCTTAAGAGCGGGGGGTTACACCGGGGAGCTGTTTTTT
D gene: TRBD2; clone size: once; J gene: TRBJ2-1; V gene: TRBV19; CDR3 protein: CASSWRGGGSVTYNEQFF; CDR3 DNA: TGTGCCAGTAGTTGGCGGGGGGGCGGTTCCGTTACCTACAATGAGCAGTTCTTC
D gene: -; clone size: -; J gene: TRBJ1-4; V gene: TRBV11-2; CDR3 protein: CASSQRGASVEKLFF; CDR3 DNA: TGTGCCAGCAGCCAACGGGGGGCTTCTGTTGAGAAACTGTTTTTT
D gene: TRBD1; clone size: few; J gene: TRBJ2-5; V gene: TRBV2; CDR3 protein: CASSGTGSGETQYF; CDR3 DNA: TGTGCCAGCAGTGGGACAGGCTCGGGGGAGACCCAGTACTTC
D gene: -; clone size: -; J gene: TRBJ2-7; V gene: TRBV7-2; CDR3 protein: CASSFGYSYEQYF; CDR3 DNA: TGTGCCAGCAGCTTCGGTTACTCCTACGAGCAGTACTTC
D gene: TRBD1; clone size: -; J gene: TRBJ2-7; V gene: TRBV5-6; CDR3 protein: CASSWDRASYEQYF; CDR3 DNA: TGTGCCAGCAGCTGGGACAGGGCCTCCTACGAGCAGTACTTC
D gene: -; clone size: once; J gene: TRBJ1-5; V gene: TRBV19; CDR3 protein: CASSIILNQPQHF; CDR3 DNA: TGTGCCAGTAGTATTATCCTAAATCAGCCCCAGCATTTT
D gene: -; clone size: few; J gene: TRBJ2-2; V gene: TRBV4-1; CDR3 protein: CATNPGQGGTGELFF; CDR3 DNA: TGCGCCACCAACCCAGGGCAGGGAGGCACCGGGGAGCTGTTTTTT
D gene: -; clone size: -; J gene: TRBJ2-7; V gene: TRBV7-9; CDR3 protein: CASSGALYEQYF; CDR3 DNA: TGTGCCAGCAGCGGGGCCCTATACGAGCAGTACTTC
D gene: TRBD1; clone size: -; J gene: TRBJ1-6; V gene: TRBV7-2; CDR3 protein: CASSLLGQGSNSPLHF; CDR3 DNA: TGTGCCAGCAGCTTACTTGGACAGGGAAGTAATTCACCCCTCCACTTT
D gene: -; clone size: -; J gene: TRBJ2-1; V gene: TRBV7-3; CDR3 protein: CASSFHGGGYNEQFF; CDR3 DNA: TGTGCCAGCAGCTTCCACGGGGGTGGATACAATGAGCAGTTCTTC